Listed here is a single T cell receptor (beta chain). V lost 4 bases to trimming and J lost 4 bases, with 14 bases between them. Per germline, CDR1 SGHRS and CDR2 YFSETQ. The CDR3 runs to 14 residues. These data originate in a study of blood T cell repertoires in COVID-19. The method was immunoSEQ multiplex PCR; TCRdb's version includes in-frame clones alone and lacks a portion of them. The repertoire holds approximately 210,000 clones, with about 92% as singletons. The sample consisted of peripheral blood. The chain links TRBV5-1 to TRBJ1-1, with a tentative D call TRBD1 (5 bases). This sequence was found in a man aged 25 to 40 with acute or convalescent COVID-19. CDR3 bases: TGCGCCAGCAGCCGAACCCAGGGAATCACTGAAGCTTTCTTT. Translated, it gives CASSRTQGITEAFF.